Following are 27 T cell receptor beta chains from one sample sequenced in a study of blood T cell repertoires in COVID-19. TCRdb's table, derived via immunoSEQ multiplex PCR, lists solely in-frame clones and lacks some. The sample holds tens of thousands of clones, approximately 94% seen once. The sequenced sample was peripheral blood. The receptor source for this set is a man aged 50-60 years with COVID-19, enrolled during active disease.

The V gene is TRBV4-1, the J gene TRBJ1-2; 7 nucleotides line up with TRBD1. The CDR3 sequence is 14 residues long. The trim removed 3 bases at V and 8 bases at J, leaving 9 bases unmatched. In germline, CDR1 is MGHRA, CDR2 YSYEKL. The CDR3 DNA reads TGCGCCAGCAGCCACCCGGGACAGTCTCGCGGCTACACCTTC. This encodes CASSHPGQSRGYTF.

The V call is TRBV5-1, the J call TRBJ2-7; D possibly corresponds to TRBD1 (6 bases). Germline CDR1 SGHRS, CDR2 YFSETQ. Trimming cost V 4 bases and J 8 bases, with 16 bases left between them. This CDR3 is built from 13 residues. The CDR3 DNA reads TGCGCCAGCAGCCCGGGGTGGGACACCCAGCAGTACTTC. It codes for CASSPGWDTQQYF.

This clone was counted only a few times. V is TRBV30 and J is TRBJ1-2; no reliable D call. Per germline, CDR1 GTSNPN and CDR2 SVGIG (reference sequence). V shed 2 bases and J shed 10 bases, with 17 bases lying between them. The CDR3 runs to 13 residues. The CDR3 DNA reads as TGTGCCTGGAGTCTCAACCTCGGACTCAACTACACCTTC. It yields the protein CAWSLNLGLNYTF.

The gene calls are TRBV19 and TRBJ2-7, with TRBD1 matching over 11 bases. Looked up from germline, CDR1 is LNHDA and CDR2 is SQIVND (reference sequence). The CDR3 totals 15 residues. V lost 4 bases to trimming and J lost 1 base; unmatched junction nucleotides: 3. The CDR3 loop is CASSKGQGGSYEQYF. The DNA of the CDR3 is TGTGCCAGTAGTAAGGGACAGGGGGGATCCTACGAGCAGTACTTC.

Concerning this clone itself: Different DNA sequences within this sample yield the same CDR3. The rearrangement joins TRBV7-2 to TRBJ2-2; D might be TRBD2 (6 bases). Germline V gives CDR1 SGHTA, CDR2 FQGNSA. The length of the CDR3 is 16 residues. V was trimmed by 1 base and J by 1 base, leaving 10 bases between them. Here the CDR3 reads CASSLVGGMNTGELFF. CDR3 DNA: TGTGCCAGCAGCTTAGTCGGCGGGATGAACACCGGGGAGCTGTTTTTT.

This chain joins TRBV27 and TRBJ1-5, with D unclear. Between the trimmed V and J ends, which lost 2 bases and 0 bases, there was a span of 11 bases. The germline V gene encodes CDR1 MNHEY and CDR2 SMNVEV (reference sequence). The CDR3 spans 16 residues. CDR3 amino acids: CASSLKAGNSNQPQHF. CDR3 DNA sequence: TGTGCCAGCAGTTTAAAGGCGGGGAATAGCAATCAGCCCCAGCATTTT.

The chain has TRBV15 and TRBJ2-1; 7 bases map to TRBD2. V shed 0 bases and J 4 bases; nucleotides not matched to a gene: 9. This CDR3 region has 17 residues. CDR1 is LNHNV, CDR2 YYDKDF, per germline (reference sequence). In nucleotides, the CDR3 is TGTGCCACCAGCAGAGATTTAGTCCTAGCGGAGTACAATGAGCAGTTCTTC. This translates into CATSRDLVLAEYNEQFF.

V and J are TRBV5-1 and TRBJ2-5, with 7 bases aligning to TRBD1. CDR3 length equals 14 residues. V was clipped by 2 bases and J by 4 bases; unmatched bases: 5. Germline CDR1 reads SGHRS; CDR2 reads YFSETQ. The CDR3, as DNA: TGCGCCAGCAGCTTTACCGCAGGGGGAGAGACCCAGTACTTC. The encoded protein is CASSFTAGGETQYF.

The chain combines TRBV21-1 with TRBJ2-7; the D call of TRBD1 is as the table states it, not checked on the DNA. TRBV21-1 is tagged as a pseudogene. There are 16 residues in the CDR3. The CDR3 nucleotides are TGTGCCAGCAGCAATTCGTCCCGGGACAGGGACCACGAGCAGTACTTC. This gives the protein CASSNSSRDRDHEQYF.

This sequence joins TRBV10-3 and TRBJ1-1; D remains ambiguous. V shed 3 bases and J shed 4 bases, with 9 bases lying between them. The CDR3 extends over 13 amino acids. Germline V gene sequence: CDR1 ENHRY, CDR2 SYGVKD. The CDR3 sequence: CAISDSRGTEAFF. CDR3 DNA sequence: TGTGCCATCAGTGACTCAAGAGGCACTGAAGCTTTCTTT.

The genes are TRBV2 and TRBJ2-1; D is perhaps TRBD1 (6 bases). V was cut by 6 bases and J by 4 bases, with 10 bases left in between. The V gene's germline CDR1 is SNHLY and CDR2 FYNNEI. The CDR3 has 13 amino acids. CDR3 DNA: TGTGCCAGCAGAACAGGGACATACAATGAGCAGTTCTTC. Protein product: CASRTGTYNEQFF.

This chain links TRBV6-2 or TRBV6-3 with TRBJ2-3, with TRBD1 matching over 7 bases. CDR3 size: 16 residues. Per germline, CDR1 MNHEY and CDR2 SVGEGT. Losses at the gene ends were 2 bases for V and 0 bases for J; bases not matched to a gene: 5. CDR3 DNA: TGTGCCAGCAGTTACCCGCCGGGACAGAGCACAGATACGCAGTATTTT. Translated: CASSYPPGQSTDTQYF.

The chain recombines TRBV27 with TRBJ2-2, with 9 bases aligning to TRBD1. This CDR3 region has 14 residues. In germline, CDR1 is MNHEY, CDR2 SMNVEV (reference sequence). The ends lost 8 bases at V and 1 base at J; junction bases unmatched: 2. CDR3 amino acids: CASRTGVNTGELFF. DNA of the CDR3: TGTGCCAGCCGGACAGGGGTGAACACCGGGGAGCTGTTTTTT.

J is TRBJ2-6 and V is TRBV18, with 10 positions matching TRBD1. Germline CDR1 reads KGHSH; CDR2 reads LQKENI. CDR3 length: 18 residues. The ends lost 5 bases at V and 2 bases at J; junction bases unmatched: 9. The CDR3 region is CASSSRPGTGAGANVLTF. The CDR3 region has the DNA TGTGCCAGCTCATCGCGTCCCGGGACAGGGGCTGGGGCCAACGTCCTGACTTTC.

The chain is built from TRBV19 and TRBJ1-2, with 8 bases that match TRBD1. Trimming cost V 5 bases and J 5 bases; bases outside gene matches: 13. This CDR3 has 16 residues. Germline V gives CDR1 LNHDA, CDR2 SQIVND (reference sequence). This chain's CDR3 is CASSPKGQGRKYGYTF. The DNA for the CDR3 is TGTGCCAGTAGTCCGAAAGGACAGGGCCGCAAATATGGCTACACCTTC.

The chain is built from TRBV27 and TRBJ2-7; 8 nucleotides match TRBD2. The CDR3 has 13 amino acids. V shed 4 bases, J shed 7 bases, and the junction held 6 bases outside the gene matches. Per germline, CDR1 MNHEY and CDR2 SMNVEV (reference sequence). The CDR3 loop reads CASSSRTGGEQYF. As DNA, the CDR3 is TGTGCCAGCAGTTCCCGCACGGGGGGGGAGCAGTACTTC.

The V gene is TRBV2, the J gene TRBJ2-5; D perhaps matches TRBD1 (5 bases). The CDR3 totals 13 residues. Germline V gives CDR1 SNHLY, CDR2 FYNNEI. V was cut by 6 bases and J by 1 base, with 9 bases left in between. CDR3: CASSQGGQETQYF. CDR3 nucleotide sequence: TGTGCCAGCAGCCAGGGCGGCCAAGAGACCCAGTACTTC.

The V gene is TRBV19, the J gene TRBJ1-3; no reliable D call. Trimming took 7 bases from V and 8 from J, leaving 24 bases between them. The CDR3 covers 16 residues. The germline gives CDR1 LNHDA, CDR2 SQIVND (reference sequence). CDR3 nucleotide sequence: TGTGCCAGTACCACCGGCCGAGGGCCGCCGAGGGACACCATATATTTT. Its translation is CASTTGRGPPRDTIYF.

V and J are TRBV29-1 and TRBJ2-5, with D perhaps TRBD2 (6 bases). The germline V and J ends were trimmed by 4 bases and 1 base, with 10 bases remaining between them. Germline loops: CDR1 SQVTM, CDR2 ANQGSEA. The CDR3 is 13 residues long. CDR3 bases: TGCAGCGTTGTTAGCGGATCCCAAGAGACCCAGTACTTC. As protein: CSVVSGSQETQYF.

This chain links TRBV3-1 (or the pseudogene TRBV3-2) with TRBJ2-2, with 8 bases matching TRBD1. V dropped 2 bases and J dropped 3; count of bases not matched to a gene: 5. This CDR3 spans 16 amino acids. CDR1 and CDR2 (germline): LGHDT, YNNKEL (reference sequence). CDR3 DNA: TGTGCCAGCAGCCAACAGGGGGCTCGGGACACCGGGGAGCTGTTTTTT. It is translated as CASSQQGARDTGELFF.

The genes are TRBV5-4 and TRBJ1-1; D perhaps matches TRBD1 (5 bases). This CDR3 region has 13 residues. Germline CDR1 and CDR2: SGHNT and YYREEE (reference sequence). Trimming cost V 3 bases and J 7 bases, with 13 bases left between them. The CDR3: CASSYGTNDEAFF. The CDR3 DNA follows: TGTGCCAGCAGCTACGGGACTAACGATGAAGCTTTCTTT.

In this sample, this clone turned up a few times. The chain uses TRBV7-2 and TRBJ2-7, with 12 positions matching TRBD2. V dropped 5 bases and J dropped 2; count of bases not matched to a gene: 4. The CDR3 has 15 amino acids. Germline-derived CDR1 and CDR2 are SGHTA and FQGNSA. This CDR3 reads CASSPRTSGTYEQYF. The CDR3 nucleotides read TGTGCCAGCAGCCCGAGGACTAGCGGGACCTACGAGCAGTACTTC.

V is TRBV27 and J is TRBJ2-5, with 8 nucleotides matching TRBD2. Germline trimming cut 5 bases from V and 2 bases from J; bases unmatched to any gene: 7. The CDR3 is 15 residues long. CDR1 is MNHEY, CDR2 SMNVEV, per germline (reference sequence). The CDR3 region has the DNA TGTGCCAGCAGTCCCGTACTAGCGGTACAAGAGACCCAGTACTTC. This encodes CASSPVLAVQETQYF.

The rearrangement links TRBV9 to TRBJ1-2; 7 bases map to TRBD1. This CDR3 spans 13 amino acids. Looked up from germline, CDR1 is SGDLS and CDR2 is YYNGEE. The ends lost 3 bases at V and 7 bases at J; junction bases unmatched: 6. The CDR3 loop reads CASSGLRQGGYTF. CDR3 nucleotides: TGTGCCAGCAGCGGACTACGACAGGGTGGCTACACCTTC.

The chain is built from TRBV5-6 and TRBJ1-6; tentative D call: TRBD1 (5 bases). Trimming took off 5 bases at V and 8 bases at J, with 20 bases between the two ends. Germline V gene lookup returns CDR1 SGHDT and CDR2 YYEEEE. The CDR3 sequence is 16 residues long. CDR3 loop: CASRRYQGFVYSPLHF. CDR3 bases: TGTGCCAGCAGACGTTATCAGGGTTTTGTGTATTCACCCCTCCACTTT.

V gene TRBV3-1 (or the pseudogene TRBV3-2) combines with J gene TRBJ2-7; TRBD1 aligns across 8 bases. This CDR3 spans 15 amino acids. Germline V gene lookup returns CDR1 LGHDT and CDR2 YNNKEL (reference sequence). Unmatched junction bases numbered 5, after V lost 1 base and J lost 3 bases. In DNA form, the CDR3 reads TGTGCCAGCAGCCAAGGGGACAGGTTACACTACGAGCAGTACTTC. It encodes CASSQGDRLHYEQYF.

CDR3 region: CASTDRGAYEQYF. The CDR3 nucleotides read TGTGCCAGTACGGACAGGGGTGCCTACGAGCAGTACTTC. The chain couples TRBV6-6 to TRBJ2-7; the match to TRBD1 covers 9 bases. The V segment lost 9 bases and the J segment 2 bases; nucleotides outside the gene matches: 5. From germline, CDR1 is MNHNY and CDR2 SVGAGI (reference sequence). This CDR3 comprises 13 residues.